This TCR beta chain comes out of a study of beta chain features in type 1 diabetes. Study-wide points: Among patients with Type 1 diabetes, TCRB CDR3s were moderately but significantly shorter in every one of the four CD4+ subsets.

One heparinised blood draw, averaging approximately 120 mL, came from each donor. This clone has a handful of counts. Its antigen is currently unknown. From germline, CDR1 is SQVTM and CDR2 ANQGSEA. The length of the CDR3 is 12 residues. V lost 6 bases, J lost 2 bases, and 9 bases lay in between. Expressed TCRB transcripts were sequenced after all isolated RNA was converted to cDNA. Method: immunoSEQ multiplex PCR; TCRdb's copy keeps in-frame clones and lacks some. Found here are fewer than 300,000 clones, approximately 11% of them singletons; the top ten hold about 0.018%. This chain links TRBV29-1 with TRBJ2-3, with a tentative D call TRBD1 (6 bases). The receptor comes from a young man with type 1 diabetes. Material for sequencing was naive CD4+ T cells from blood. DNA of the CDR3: TGCAGCGTGCGGACAGCCACAGATACGCAGTATTTT. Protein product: CSVRTATDTQYF.